Shown below are 30 T cell receptor beta chains from a single sample sequenced in a study of cytomegalovirus exposure and HLA in healthy donors (dated by TCRdb to 2015 to 2018). Library preparation was by the immunoSEQ multiplex PCR assay. For the multiplex PCR, a mixture combining 60 forward primers for TCR Vbeta segments and 13 reverse primers for TCR Jbeta segments was used. As stored in TCRdb, this immuneACCESS dataset retains in-frame rearrangements with V and J assigned. A fraction of the clones does not appear; measured against another copy, unresolved V genes explain less than half of the discrepancy, and the remainder lacks a known reason. Recorded for this sample are some 180,000 clones; 82% of them occurred a single time. Over 1.5% of the sample belongs to the ten largest clones. Material for sequencing was PBMCs. These receptors came from a man aged 40-50 years in good health and CMV-seronegative.

The rearrangement joins TRBV10-2 to TRBJ2-7, with 12 bases aligning to TRBD2. The CDR3 length is 15 residues. The V and J ends lost 6 bases and 2 bases, in that order; junction bases with no gene match: 5. The germline V gene encodes CDR1 WSHSY and CDR2 SAAADI. CDR3 amino acids: CASREASGGAYEQYF. The CDR3 bases are TGCGCCAGCAGGGAGGCTAGCGGGGGGGCCTACGAGCAGTACTTC.

The rearrangement joins TRBV9 to TRBJ1-4, with D possibly being TRBD1 (6 bases). V dropped 3 bases and J dropped 3 bases, with 15 bases sitting between them. The CDR3 is 16 amino acids. Germline CDR1 SGDLS, CDR2 YYNGEE. This chain's CDR3 is CASSALSGGPNEKLFF. The CDR3, as DNA: TGTGCCAGCAGCGCCCTCTCGGGGGGCCCTAATGAAAAACTGTTTTTT.

This clone was seen a handful of times. The chain joins TRBV5-6 to TRBJ1-1; 7 nucleotides line up with TRBD1. V was clipped by 0 bases and J by 5 bases; unmatched bases: 10. From germline, CDR1 is SGHDT and CDR2 YYEEEE. This CDR3 has 16 amino acids. The DNA of the CDR3 is TGTGCCAGCAGCTTGGACCCGACAGGGAAGAGAACTGAAGCTTTCTTT. This sequence encodes CASSLDPTGKRTEAFF.

This chain connects TRBV7-9 to TRBJ1-4; weak D call: TRBD1 (5 bases). This CDR3 comprises 13 residues. The V and J ends lost 2 bases and 8 bases respectively, with 9 bases between them. In germline, CDR1 is SEHNR, CDR2 FQNEAQ (reference sequence). CDR3 amino acids: CASSLRGREKLFF. For the CDR3, the DNA is TGTGCCAGCAGCTTAAGGGGTCGGGAAAAACTGTTTTTT.

V gene TRBV18 combines with J gene TRBJ1-5; 10 nucleotides agree with TRBD1. After removal of 6 bases from V and 7 bases from J, the junction contained 6 bases not matched to a gene. Germline values: CDR1 KGHSH, CDR2 LQKENI. This CDR3 is 14 amino acids long. The CDR3 protein is CASSPATGGQPQHF. CDR3 nucleotide sequence: TGTGCCAGCTCCCCAGCGACAGGGGGCCAGCCCCAGCATTTT.

The V and J genes are TRBV30 and TRBJ2-5; D not certain. In germline, CDR1 is GTSNPN, CDR2 SVGIG (reference sequence). The V end lost 2 bases, the J end lost 2 bases, and 9 bases lay between the germline ends. This CDR3 is 13 amino acids long. The CDR3 spells CAWSRSIQETQYF. Here the CDR3 DNA reads TGTGCCTGGAGTCGGTCCATTCAAGAGACCCAGTACTTC.

The V gene is TRBV9, the J gene TRBJ2-3, with 7 bases that match TRBD1. Germline-derived CDR1 and CDR2 are SGDLS and YYNGEE. J gave up 2 bases and V 0 bases, and 15 bases lay outside the gene matches. The CDR3 is 19 residues long. CDR3 residues: CASSVGARGSGRSTDTQYF. The DNA for the CDR3 is TGTGCCAGCAGCGTAGGGGCCAGGGGGTCTGGCAGGTCCACAGATACGCAGTATTTT.

The gene calls are TRBV11-2 and TRBJ2-1; 7 bases line up with TRBD2. CDR3 length: 15 amino acids. Germline V gives CDR1 SGHAT, CDR2 FQNNGV. V was pared by 1 base and J by 8 bases, with 8 bases of the junction left unmatched. CDR3 DNA sequence: TGTGCCAGCAGCTTAGGGGCGGGAGCCGGGTATGAGCAGTTCTTC. Translating it yields CASSLGAGAGYEQFF.

The V and J genes are TRBV7-2 and TRBJ2-2, with TRBD2 identical over 10 bases. Trimming took 5 bases from V and 11 from J; bases not matched to a gene: 5. The CDR3 is made up of 13 amino acids. CDR1 is SGHTA and CDR2 is FQGNSA in the germline V gene. The CDR3 sequence: CASSEQREGELFF. The CDR3, as DNA: TGTGCCAGCAGCGAGCAGCGGGAGGGAGAGCTGTTTTTT.

DNA of the CDR3: TGTGCCAGCAGTATCAACCCCAAATGGACTTGGGGAAAAGGGCTGTTTTTT. Translation: CASSINPKWTWGKGLFF. The chain couples TRBV28 to TRBJ1-4, with D unclear. The length of the CDR3 is 17 residues. Trimming pared 5 bases from V and 14 bases from J, leaving 30 bases between. Germline assignment: CDR1 MDHEN and CDR2 SYDVKM.

The chain recombines TRBV28 with TRBJ1-1, with unresolved D. Looked up from germline, CDR1 is MDHEN and CDR2 is SYDVKM. This CDR3 region has 11 residues. Trimming left V 3 bases short and J 6 bases short, with 5 bases between. CDR3 coding DNA: TGTGCCAGCAGTTTGGCCTCTGAAGCTTTCTTT. It codes for CASSLASEAFF.

This chain links TRBV11-2 with TRBJ1-3; D is uncertain. The V gene lost 4 bases and the J gene lost 0 bases, with 16 bases spanning the gap. The CDR3 runs 17 residues. Germline CDR1 and CDR2: SGHAT and FQNNGV. CDR3 bases: TGTGCCAGCAGCTATAGTGAGAGGCCCCTCTCTGGAAACACCATATATTTT. Protein sequence: CASSYSERPLSGNTIYF.

The V and J genes are TRBV19 and TRBJ1-2; D perhaps matches TRBD1 (5 bases). V was cut by 0 bases and J by 12 bases, with 14 bases left in between. The CDR3 runs to 13 residues. Germline V gene data show CDR1 as LNHDA and CDR2 as SQIVND (reference sequence). The CDR3 reads CASSIEDRGRNTF. As DNA, the CDR3 is TGTGCCAGTAGTATAGAAGATAGGGGAAGAAACACCTTC.

This rearrangement joins TRBV5-6 to TRBJ1-5, with 8 bases lining up with TRBD1. Germline-derived CDR1 and CDR2 are SGHDT and YYEEEE. V shed 4 bases and J 8 bases; nucleotides not matched to a gene: 11. There are 15 residues in the CDR3. CDR3 nucleotide sequence: TGTGCCAGCAGCGCCAGGACAGGGTATTTCGAGCCCCAGCATTTT. Its translation is CASSARTGYFEPQHF. The variable domain in full, completed from reference TRBV5-6 and TRBJ1-5, reads DAGVTQSPTHLIKTRGQQVTLRCSPKSGHDTVSWYQQALGQGPQFIFQYYEEEERQRGNFPDRFSGHQFPNYSSELNVNALLLGDSALYLCASSARTGYFEPQHFGDGTRLSIL.

This sequence joins TRBV19 and TRBJ1-2; 9 bases are a match to TRBD1. The junction had 22 bases not matched to a gene; V was cut back by 5 bases and J by 0 bases. Germline assignment: CDR1 LNHDA and CDR2 SQIVND (reference sequence). The CDR3 is 21 amino acids. This chain's CDR3 is CASSRAHPNGTGIPANYGYTF. In DNA, the CDR3 is TGTGCCAGTAGTCGGGCCCACCCGAACGGGACAGGGATCCCGGCTAACTATGGCTACACCTTC.

The chain uses TRBV6-1 and TRBJ1-3; the D gene is possibly TRBD1 (6 bases). CDR3 length: 15 residues. Germline values: CDR1 MNHNS, CDR2 SASEGT. V was pared by 1 base and J by 5 bases, with 12 bases between. DNA of the CDR3: TGTGCCAGCAGTGAAGTTGGCAGGGGTCGAAACACCATATATTTT. Amino acids: CASSEVGRGRNTIYF.

The rearrangement uses TRBV2 and TRBJ2-7; D call uncertain. V was clipped by 4 bases and J by 4 bases, with 5 bases between them. Germline V CDR1 and CDR2: SNHLY, FYNNEI. The CDR3 has 11 amino acids. The CDR3 sequence is CASSVRYEQYF. In DNA form, the CDR3 reads TGTGCCAGCAGTGTGCGGTACGAGCAGTACTTC.

In DNA, the CDR3 is TGTGCCAGCAGCGGACAACAGGGGAGCGCAGATACGCAGTATTTT. This sequence encodes CASSGQQGSADTQYF. The rearrangement links TRBV7-3 to TRBJ2-3, with 7 bases that match TRBD1. V shed 5 bases and J 4 bases; nucleotides not matched to a gene: 9. The length of the CDR3 is 15 residues. Germline loops: CDR1 SGHTA, CDR2 FQGTGA.

In this sample, this clone turned up once. The CDR3 coding sequence is TGTGCCAGTAGTATGGGAGCGGGGGTCACAGATACGCAGTATTTT. Translation gives CASSMGAGVTDTQYF. V is TRBV19 and J is TRBJ2-3; 8 nucleotides match TRBD2. V trimming: 3 bases; J trimming: 2 bases; junction bases outside the gene matches: 4. CDR1 LNHDA and CDR2 SQIVND come from the germline V gene (reference sequence). The CDR3 has 15 residues.

This chain connects TRBV5-4 to TRBJ2-7, with D tentatively TRBD1 (6 bases). V shed 5 bases and J shed 2 bases, with 14 bases lying between them. CDR1 and CDR2 from the germline V gene are SGHNT and YYREEE (reference sequence). There are 14 residues in the CDR3. The CDR3 protein is CASSYQGPTYEQYF. The CDR3, as DNA: TGTGCCAGCAGTTATCAGGGGCCTACCTACGAGCAGTACTTC.

This chain uses TRBV28 with TRBJ1-1; possible D gene TRBD1, 6 bases. Trimming left V 8 bases short and J 8 bases short, with 15 bases between. The CDR3 has 12 amino acids. Germline V lookup: CDR1 MDHEN, CDR2 SYDVKM. The CDR3: CASQQGRTEAFF. The CDR3 coding sequence is TGTGCCAGCCAACAGGGTCGTACAGAAGCTTTCTTT.

The chain employs TRBV28 and TRBJ1-1; TRBD1 aligns across 10 bases. The V gene's germline CDR1 is MDHEN and CDR2 SYDVKM. This CDR3 is built from 20 residues. V gave up 2 bases and J gave up 0 bases; unmatched junction bases: 15. The CDR3 coding sequence is TGTGCCAGCAGTTTAGGCGGGACGTGGGGACAGGGGATAATGAACACTGAAGCTTTCTTT. It is translated as CASSLGGTWGQGIMNTEAFF.

This chain links TRBV4-3 with TRBJ1-4; maybe TRBD1 (5 bases). The CDR3 consists of 15 residues. The V end lost 5 bases, the J end lost 7 bases, and 17 bases lay between the germline ends. The V gene's germline CDR1 is LGHNA and CDR2 YSLEER. The CDR3 loop reads CASSVGAGESEKLFF. The CDR3 nucleotides are TGCGCCAGCAGCGTTGGGGCGGGGGAGAGTGAAAAACTGTTTTTT.

This clone was observed a few times. The chain recombines TRBV28 with TRBJ2-5; D is possibly TRBD2 (5 bases). The CDR3 runs to 15 residues. The V end was cut by 10 bases, the J end by 0 bases, with 18 bases between. Germline CDR1 is MDHEN and CDR2 is SYDVKM. DNA of the CDR3: TGTGCCATAGGCCGAGACTACCTGTACCAAGAGACCCAGTACTTC. Translated: CAIGRDYLYQETQYF.

The chain carries TRBV6-5 and TRBJ1-1, with TRBD1 matching over 7 bases. CDR1 MNHEY and CDR2 SVGAGI come from the germline V gene. CDR3 length: 16 residues. The ends lost 1 base at V and 1 base at J; junction bases unmatched: 6. The CDR3 DNA reads TGTGCCAGCAGTTACTATGGACAGGTGGGGAACACTGAAGCTTTCTTT. Translating it yields CASSYYGQVGNTEAFF.

The chain recombines TRBV5-1 with TRBJ1-5; the D is unclear. There are 14 residues in the CDR3. V lost 7 bases, J lost 8 bases, and 19 bases lay in between. The V gene's germline CDR1 is SGHRS and CDR2 YFSETQ. The CDR3 region is CASGLRDSIEPQHF. CDR3 nucleotide sequence: TGCGCCAGCGGGCTCCGTGATTCGATTGAGCCCCAGCATTTT. Based on the CDR3 plus reference TRBV5-1 and TRBJ1-5, the full variable domain is KAGVTQTPRYLIKTRGQQVTLSCSPISGHRSVSWYQQTPGQGLQFLFEYFSETQRNKGNFPGRFSGRQFSNSRSEMNVSTLELGDSALYLCASGLRDSIEPQHFGDGTRLSIL.

V is TRBV19 and J is TRBJ2-5; TRBD2 aligns across 14 bases. The CDR3 sequence is 16 residues long. Germline values: CDR1 LNHDA, CDR2 SQIVND (reference sequence). Unmatched junction bases numbered 8, after V lost 6 bases and J lost 5 bases. The DNA of the CDR3 is TGTGCCAGTAGCCTGGGACTAGCGGGAGTAGGCGAGACCCAGTACTTC. The encoded protein is CASSLGLAGVGETQYF.

The V and J genes are TRBV11-3 and TRBJ2-3, with D unresolved. The CDR3 has 14 residues. Trimming pared 5 bases from V and 4 bases from J, leaving 13 bases between. Germline CDR1 SGHNT, CDR2 YENEEA. The CDR3 sequence: CASSLGYSADTQYF. Here the CDR3 DNA reads TGTGCCAGCAGCCTCGGGTACTCGGCAGATACGCAGTATTTT. The whole variable domain, filled in from reference TRBV11-3 and TRBJ2-3, reads EAGVVQSPRYKIIEKKQPVAFWCNPISGHNTLYWYLQNLGQGPELLIRYENEEAVDDSQLPKDRFSAERLKGVDSTLKIQPAELGDSAVYLCASSLGYSADTQYFGPGTRLTVL.

V usage is TRBV5-1 and J usage is TRBJ2-2, with 7 bases identical to TRBD1. There are 15 residues in the CDR3. After removal of 4 bases from V and 1 base from J, the junction contained 4 bases not matched to a gene. Germline lookup yields CDR1 SGHRS and CDR2 YFSETQ. This chain's CDR3 is CASSPGTVNTGELFF. The CDR3 DNA follows: TGCGCCAGCAGCCCTGGGACAGTGAACACCGGGGAGCTGTTTTTT. Full variable domain (missing parts from reference TRBV5-1 and TRBJ2-2): KAGVTQTPRYLIKTRGQQVTLSCSPISGHRSVSWYQQTPGQGLQFLFEYFSETQRNKGNFPGRFSGRQFSNSRSEMNVSTLELGDSALYLCASSPGTVNTGELFFGEGSRLTVL.

The V call is TRBV5-6, the J call TRBJ2-2, with 9 positions matching TRBD1. The junction had 5 bases not matched to a gene; V was cut back by 4 bases and J by 1 base. This CDR3 has 16 amino acids. Germline V lookup: CDR1 SGHDT, CDR2 YYEEEE. Here the CDR3 reads CASSLGQGRNTGELFF. The CDR3 coding sequence is TGTGCCAGCAGCCTGGGACAGGGACGGAACACCGGGGAGCTGTTTTTT. The entire variable domain, with the rest obtained from reference TRBV5-6 and TRBJ2-2, is as follows: DAGVTQSPTHLIKTRGQQVTLRCSPKSGHDTVSWYQQALGQGPQFIFQYYEEEERQRGNFPDRFSGHQFPNYSSELNVNALLLGDSALYLCASSLGQGRNTGELFFGEGSRLTVL.